A single sample is the source of the 2 T cell receptor beta chains below, sequenced in a study of CD8 T cells in Susac syndrome. Random hexamers were used to reverse transcribe the RNA input (roughly 0.5 to 1 ug). TCRdb reprocessed the immunoSEQ multiplex PCR reads via MiXCR and lists one record per CDR3 protein. Of roughly 80,000 distinct CDR3 sequences in the sample, 94% were seen once. The sample consisted of CD8+ T cells from PBMCs. These receptors came from a human donor in good health.

The genes are TRBV20-1 and TRBJ2-1, with 9 nucleotides matching TRBD1. The CDR3 has 16 amino acids. J was trimmed by 0 bases and V by 6 bases; bases with no gene match: 9. Germline-derived CDR1 and CDR2 are DFQATT and SNEGSKA (reference sequence). CDR3: CSATNRGPGSYNEQFF. The CDR3 nucleotides read TGCAGTGCAACTAACAGGGGGCCGGGCTCCTACAATGAGCAGTTCTTC.

The chain employs TRBV13 and TRBJ2-1, with TRBD2 as a possible D gene (5 bases). This CDR3 has 17 residues. Trimming removed 2 bases at V and 0 bases at J, with 14 bases between. The V gene's germline CDR1 is PRHDT and CDR2 FYEKMQ (reference sequence). The CDR3 region is CASSLLPGLSSYNEQFF. In DNA, the CDR3 is TGTGCCAGCAGCTTATTGCCCGGACTGAGCTCCTACAATGAGCAGTTCTTC.